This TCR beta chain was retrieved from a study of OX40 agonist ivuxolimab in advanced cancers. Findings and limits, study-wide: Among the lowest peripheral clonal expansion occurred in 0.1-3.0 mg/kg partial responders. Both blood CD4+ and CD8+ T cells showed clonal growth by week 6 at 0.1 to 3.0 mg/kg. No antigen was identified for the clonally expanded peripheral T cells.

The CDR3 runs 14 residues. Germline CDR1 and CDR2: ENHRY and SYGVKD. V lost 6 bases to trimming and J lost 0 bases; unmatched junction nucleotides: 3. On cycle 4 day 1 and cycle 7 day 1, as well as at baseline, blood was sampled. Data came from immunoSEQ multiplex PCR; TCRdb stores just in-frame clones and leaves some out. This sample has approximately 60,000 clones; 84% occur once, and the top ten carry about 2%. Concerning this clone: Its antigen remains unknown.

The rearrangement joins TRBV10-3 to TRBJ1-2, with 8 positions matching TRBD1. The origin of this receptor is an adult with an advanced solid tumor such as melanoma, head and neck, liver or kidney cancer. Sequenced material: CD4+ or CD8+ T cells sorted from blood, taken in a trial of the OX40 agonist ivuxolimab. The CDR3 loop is CAISQTGANYGYTF. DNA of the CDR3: TGTGCCATCAGCCAGACAGGGGCTAACTATGGCTACACCTTC.